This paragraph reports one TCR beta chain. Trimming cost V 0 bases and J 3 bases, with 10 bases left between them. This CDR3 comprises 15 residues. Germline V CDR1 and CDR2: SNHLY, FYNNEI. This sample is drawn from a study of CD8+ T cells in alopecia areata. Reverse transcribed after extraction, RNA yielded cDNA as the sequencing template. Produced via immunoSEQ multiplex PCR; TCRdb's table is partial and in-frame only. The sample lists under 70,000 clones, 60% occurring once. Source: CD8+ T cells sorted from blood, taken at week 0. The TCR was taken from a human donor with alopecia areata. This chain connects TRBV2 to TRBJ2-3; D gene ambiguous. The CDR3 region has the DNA TGTGCCAGCAGTGAAGCGCTGTTGGGTACAGATACGCAGTATTTT. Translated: CASSEALLGTDTQYF.